A selection of T cell receptor beta chains follows, all from one sample in a study of shared clonotypes between healthy human individuals. Generated by immunoSEQ multiplex PCR, the TCRdb table keeps only in-frame clones and is missing some. The sample has 800,000 to 1,200,000 clones, about four fifths seen once. What was sequenced was memory CD4+ T cells from PBMCs. All receptors come from a man younger than 30 in good health. Some clones in this sample may be carry-over from other donors' samples. Both conserved end residues are part of each CDR3. Fields, in order: V gene, clone size, J gene, D gene, CDR3 DNA, CDR3 protein. A D gene is named only where the DNA matches it firmly. Rows may omit the clone size; those that give it use once, few, many or a size class.

v_gene: TRBV6-6
abundance: .
j_gene: TRBJ2-5
d_gene: TRBD2
CDR3nt: TGTGCCATCAAAGCGGGAGCGTCGGAGACCCAGTACTTC
CDR3aa: CAIKAGASETQYF

v_gene: TRBV11-2
abundance: few
j_gene: TRBJ2-1
d_gene: .
CDR3nt: TGTGCCAGCGTTCGCACTGCAGGCTACAATGAGCAGTTCTTC
CDR3aa: CASVRTAGYNEQFF

v_gene: TRBV19
abundance: .
j_gene: TRBJ2-7
d_gene: .
CDR3nt: TGTGCCAGTAGTTCCGGGACAACTCGGGGGGTATCCTACGAGCAGTACTTC
CDR3aa: CASSSGTTRGVSYEQYF

v_gene: TRBV5-1
abundance: .
j_gene: TRBJ2-7
d_gene: TRBD1
CDR3nt: TGCGCCAGCAGCTTTTTACAGGGGGCCGACGAGCAGTACTTC
CDR3aa: CASSFLQGADEQYF

v_gene: TRBV28
abundance: .
j_gene: TRBJ2-7
d_gene: .
CDR3nt: TGTGCCAGCAGCTTCCGACAGGTATCCTACGAGCAGTACTTC
CDR3aa: CASSFRQVSYEQYF

v_gene: TRBV18
abundance: once
j_gene: TRBJ1-1
d_gene: TRBD1
CDR3nt: TGTGCCAGCTCACCGACTCCAGGGGGCCCTTTCGAAGCTTTCTTT
CDR3aa: CASSPTPGGPFEAFF

v_gene: TRBV27
abundance: .
j_gene: TRBJ1-5
d_gene: TRBD1
CDR3nt: TGTGCCAGCAGTTGGGACAGAAATCAGCCCCAGCATTTT
CDR3aa: CASSWDRNQPQHF

v_gene: TRBV5-1
abundance: .
j_gene: TRBJ1-1
d_gene: TRBD1
CDR3nt: TGCGCCAGCAGCTCGACAGGGACTGAAGCTTTCTTT
CDR3aa: CASSSTGTEAFF

v_gene: TRBV5-1
abundance: .
j_gene: TRBJ2-3
d_gene: .
CDR3nt: TGCGCCAGCAGCTTGGGTAGCCCTAGCACAGATACGCAGTATTTT
CDR3aa: CASSLGSPSTDTQYF

v_gene: TRBV4-2
abundance: .
j_gene: TRBJ1-2
d_gene: .
CDR3nt: TGTGCCAGCAGCCAAGATTGGAGGGGCCCCACGGGCTACACCTTC
CDR3aa: CASSQDWRGPTGYTF

v_gene: TRBV28
abundance: .
j_gene: TRBJ1-4
d_gene: .
CDR3nt: TGTGCCAGCAGTTCTACAGAAGGAGGGTCCGAAAAACTGTTTTTT
CDR3aa: CASSSTEGGSEKLFF

v_gene: TRBV7-2
abundance: few
j_gene: TRBJ1-5
d_gene: .
CDR3nt: TGTGCCAGCAGCCTCCACCCTAGGGGGGGGGTGAATCAGCCCCAGCATTTT
CDR3aa: CASSLHPRGGVNQPQHF

v_gene: TRBV4-2
abundance: .
j_gene: TRBJ1-2
d_gene: .
CDR3nt: TGTGCCAGCAGCCAAGATCCAGGGCAAGGCTACACCTTC
CDR3aa: CASSQDPGQGYTF

v_gene: TRBV28
abundance: once
j_gene: TRBJ1-1
d_gene: .
CDR3nt: TGTGCCAGCAGTGTAGGGACGGCAAACACTGAAGCTTTCTTT
CDR3aa: CASSVGTANTEAFF

v_gene: TRBV5-5
abundance: few
j_gene: TRBJ2-5
d_gene: .
CDR3nt: TGTGCCAGCAGCTTGGAACCGGGGACGCTCAAGGCGGCCCAGTACTTC
CDR3aa: CASSLEPGTLKAAQYF

v_gene: TRBV2
abundance: few
j_gene: TRBJ1-5
d_gene: .
CDR3nt: TGTGCCAGCAGTCAGGGTGTTAGCAATCAGCCCCAGCATTTT
CDR3aa: CASSQGVSNQPQHF

v_gene: TRBV7-2
abundance: .
j_gene: TRBJ2-1
d_gene: .
CDR3nt: TGTGCCAGCAGCTTAGATGCACATGAGCAGTTCTTC
CDR3aa: CASSLDAHEQFF

v_gene: TRBV14
abundance: .
j_gene: TRBJ2-1
d_gene: .
CDR3nt: TGTGCCAGCAGCCAACCCACACAGGGTCGGTACTACAATGAGCAGTTCTTC
CDR3aa: CASSQPTQGRYYNEQFF

v_gene: TRBV7-3
abundance: .
j_gene: TRBJ2-2
d_gene: .
CDR3nt: TGTGCCAGCAGCCCAGGGGCCGGGGAGCTGTTTTTT
CDR3aa: CASSPGAGELFF

v_gene: TRBV10-1
abundance: few
j_gene: TRBJ2-7
d_gene: .
CDR3nt: TGCGCCAGCGGAAGGACAAGATACGAGCAGTACTTC
CDR3aa: CASGRTRYEQYF

v_gene: TRBV5-1
abundance: .
j_gene: TRBJ1-2
d_gene: .
CDR3nt: TGCGCCAGCAGCTCCACCTTAGGGAATGGCTACACCTTC
CDR3aa: CASSSTLGNGYTF

v_gene: TRBV6-1
abundance: .
j_gene: TRBJ2-7
d_gene: .
CDR3nt: TGTGCCAGCAGTACCCAGACGGGTTCCTACGAGCAGTACTTC
CDR3aa: CASSTQTGSYEQYF